The clone carrying this T cell receptor (beta chain) was recorded a few times. This CDR3 has 15 amino acids. Germline V gives CDR1 DFQATT, CDR2 SNEGSKA (reference sequence). The junction had 10 bases not matched to a gene; V was cut back by 5 bases and J by 6 bases. Molecular barcoding with unique molecular identifiers was used for the TCRbeta library. MiXCR, run by TCRdb on the PCR reads, gives a single entry per CDR3 protein. The sample lists about 640,000 distinct CDR3 sequences, approximately 17% occurring once. The data were taken from a study of T-cell reconstitution after alpha-beta-depleted transplantation in children.

The sample here was PBMCs from the stem cell graft donor, taken from the stem cell graft. This TCR was recovered from a human donor who donated a stem cell graft to a child with acute myeloid leukemia. The chain joins TRBV20-1 to TRBJ2-3; TRBD2 aligns across 11 bases. CDR3 residues: CSAPSDSGGGDTQYF. CDR3 nucleotide sequence: TGCAGTGCTCCCAGCGATAGCGGGGGGGGGGATACGCAGTATTTT.